This entry lists 14 T cell receptor beta chains sequenced from one sample in a study of blood T cell repertoires in COVID-19 (dated by TCRdb to the early 2020s). The library came from the immunoSEQ multiplex PCR assay. The clones in this table, taken by TCRdb from immuneACCESS, are in-frame only. Not every clone is retained; where verified, under half of the shortfall comes from an unresolved V gene, and the cause of the rest is unknown. Present in this sample are approximately 270,000 clones, approximately 85% of which were seen just once. The ten largest make up 0.75% to 0.95% of the sample. Sequenced sample: peripheral blood. The receptor source for this set is a human donor with COVID-19, enrolled during active disease. The donor label of this sample is uncertain.

The chain combines TRBV28 with TRBJ2-1; TRBD1 aligns across 10 bases. With V trimmed by 3 bases and J by 2 bases, 4 bases remained unmatched. Germline V CDR1 and CDR2: MDHEN, SYDVKM. The CDR3 is 16 residues long. CDR3 DNA sequence: TGTGCCAGCAGTTTTTACGGACAGGGGGCCTACAATGAGCAGTTCTTC. Translating it yields CASSFYGQGAYNEQFF. Supplemented by reference TRBV28 and TRBJ2-1, the full variable domain reads DVKVTQSSRYLVKRTGEKVFLECVQDMDHENMFWYRQDPGLGLRLIYFSYDVKMKEKGDIPEGYSVSREKKERFSLILESASTNQTSMYLCASSFYGQGAYNEQFFGPGTRLTVL.

The chain is built from TRBV28 and TRBJ2-7; TRBD1 matches 9 bases. The CDR3 has 16 residues. The germline V gene has CDR1 MDHEN and CDR2 SYDVKM. The V and J ends lost 5 bases and 0 bases, in that order; junction bases with no gene match: 8. This CDR3 is CASSNTGGPTSYEQYF. The CDR3 region has the DNA TGTGCCAGCAGTAATACAGGGGGCCCTACCTCCTACGAGCAGTACTTC.

Only a few counts were recorded for this clone. This chain connects TRBV28 to TRBJ1-5; TRBD1 is a possible D gene (6 bases). V lost 3 bases and J lost 6, with 15 bases in between. This CDR3 region has 15 residues. Germline CDR1 and CDR2: MDHEN and SYDVKM. The CDR3 nucleotides read TGTGCCAGCAGTTTTAGCAGGGGACAAGGTCAGCCCCAGCATTTT. Amino acid sequence: CASSFSRGQGQPQHF.

The CDR3, as DNA: TGTGCCAGCAGTGAATGGGGCCGGGGGACTGAAGCTTTCTTT. Protein sequence: CASSEWGRGTEAFF. The chain is built from TRBV2 and TRBJ1-1, with D maybe TRBD1 (5 bases). Germline assignment: CDR1 SNHLY and CDR2 FYNNEI. Trimming pared 2 bases from V and 5 bases from J, leaving 12 bases between. CDR3 length: 14 amino acids.

This chain joins TRBV19 and TRBJ1-5; weak D call: TRBD1 (5 bases). The CDR3 is made up of 14 amino acids. In germline, CDR1 is LNHDA, CDR2 SQIVND (reference sequence). V shed 7 bases and J shed 0 bases, with 10 bases lying between them. The CDR3 sequence is CASTTVDSNQPQHF. CDR3 bases: TGTGCCAGTACGACAGTTGATAGCAATCAGCCCCAGCATTTT. Drawing the rest from reference TRBV19 and TRBJ1-5, the complete variable domain is DGGITQSPKYLFRKEGQNVTLSCEQNLNHDAMYWYRQDPGQGLRLIYYSQIVNDFQKGDIAEGYSVSREKKESFPLTVTSAQKNPTAFYLCASTTVDSNQPQHFGDGTRLSIL.

The J gene is TRBJ2-7, the V gene TRBV5-4; 10 nucleotides align to TRBD1. V shed 4 bases and J 3 bases; nucleotides not matched to a gene: 4. Germline values: CDR1 SGHNT, CDR2 YYREEE (reference sequence). CDR3 size: 14 residues. For the CDR3, the DNA is TGTGCCAGCAGCCACCGGGACAGGGGCTACGAGCAGTACTTC. It translates to CASSHRDRGYEQYF.

The chain has TRBV28 and TRBJ1-2; maybe TRBD1 (5 bases). CDR3 length: 16 residues. Trimming took off 0 bases at V and 0 bases at J, with 11 bases between the two ends. The germline V gene encodes CDR1 MDHEN and CDR2 SYDVKM. The CDR3 reads CASSLWRDGANYGYTF. The CDR3 DNA is TGTGCCAGCAGTTTATGGCGGGACGGAGCTAACTATGGCTACACCTTC.

The genes are TRBV9 and TRBJ1-3; 8 nucleotides match TRBD1. Per germline, CDR1 SGDLS and CDR2 YYNGEE. This CDR3 region has 16 residues. V lost 4 bases, J lost 5 bases, and 11 bases stayed unmatched. In DNA, the CDR3 is TGTGCCAGCAGCTCAAGGGGACAGGAGGTTCGAAACACCATATATTTT. Its translation is CASSSRGQEVRNTIYF.

V is TRBV19 and J is TRBJ2-2; no reliable D call. This CDR3 region has 15 residues. Germline V gene data show CDR1 as LNHDA and CDR2 as SQIVND (reference sequence). The V gene lost 1 base and the J gene lost 3 bases, with 9 bases spanning the gap. CDR3 in amino acids: CASSIGPVDTGELFF. The CDR3 DNA sequence: TGTGCCAGTAGTATAGGGCCTGTCGACACCGGGGAGCTGTTTTTT.

This clone was seen only once. This sequence joins TRBV3-1 (or the pseudogene TRBV3-2) and TRBJ1-2; 9 positions agree with TRBD1. The CDR3 covers 15 residues. With V trimmed by 1 base and J by 8 bases, 8 bases remained unmatched. Per the germline V gene, CDR1 is LGHDT and CDR2 is YNNKEL (reference sequence). The CDR3 is CASSQAGQGVGGYTF. The CDR3 nucleotides are TGTGCCAGCAGCCAAGCGGGACAGGGAGTAGGCGGCTACACCTTC.

This sequence joins TRBV12-3 or TRBV12-4 and TRBJ2-2, with D unclear. The CDR3 is made up of 13 amino acids. The V gene lost 1 base and the J gene lost 5 bases, with 5 bases spanning the gap. The CDR3 DNA sequence: TGTGCCAGCAGTTTAGGCGGAACCGGGGAGCTGTTTTTT. It codes for CASSLGGTGELFF.

This chain links TRBV7-3 with TRBJ2-2, with D perhaps matching TRBD1 (6 bases). Germline values: CDR1 SGHTA, CDR2 FQGTGA. The CDR3 consists of 15 residues. V was cut by 6 bases and J by 5 bases, with 16 bases left in between. Written as DNA, the CDR3 is TGTGCCAGCAGTCCGGGACATTCGGTTACCGGGGAGCTGTTTTTT. It codes for CASSPGHSVTGELFF. Filled out from reference TRBV7-3 and TRBJ2-2, the complete variable domain reads GAGVSQTPSNKVTEKGKYVELRCDPISGHTALYWYRQSLGQGPEFLIYFQGTGAADDSGLPNDRFFAVRPEGSVSTLKIQRTERGDSAVYLCASSPGHSVTGELFFGEGSRLTVL.

The V call is TRBV6-6, the J call TRBJ1-5, with TRBD1 identical over 7 bases. This CDR3 is built from 13 residues. V was clipped by 7 bases and J by 6 bases; unmatched bases: 6. The germline V gene encodes CDR1 MNHNY and CDR2 SVGAGI (reference sequence). CDR3 loop: CASNPDRPQPQHF. The CDR3 DNA follows: TGTGCCAGCAACCCGGACAGGCCTCAGCCCCAGCATTTT.

The V gene is TRBV7-8, the J gene TRBJ2-1; D remains ambiguous. Germline lookup yields CDR1 SGHVS and CDR2 FQNEAQ. V lost 2 bases and J 6 bases, leaving 5 bases between the germline ends. The CDR3 covers 12 residues. CDR3 nucleotides: TGTGCCAGCAGCTTATCTAGCAATGAGCAGTTCTTC. This gives the protein CASSLSSNEQFF. The whole variable domain, filled in from reference TRBV7-8 and TRBJ2-1, reads GAGVSQSPRYKVAKRGQDVALRCDPISGHVSLFWYQQALGQGPEFLTYFQNEAQLDKSGLPSDRFFAERPEGSVSTLKIQRTQQEDSAVYLCASSLSSNEQFFGPGTRLTVL.